Listed below are T cell receptor beta chains from one sample, sequenced in a study of T-cell reconstitution after alpha-beta-depleted transplantation in children. TCRdb re-analysed the PCR reads in MiXCR, keeping a single row per CDR3 protein. Here the sample spans some 200,000 distinct CDR3 sequences, more than 7.5% being singletons. The starting material was PBMCs from the stem cell graft donor, obtained from the stem cell graft. Every receptor here comes from a human donor who donated a stem cell graft to a child with SCID. CDR3s include the opening cysteine and the closing phenylalanine or tryptophan. The D gene is left open where the match is weak. The size of a clone is reported for some rows only, either as once, few or many, or as a class for expanded clones.

TRBV2	TRBJ1-1	TRBD1	many	CASRTGEGTEAFF	TGTGCCAGCAGGACAGGGGAGGGCACTGAAGCTTTCTTT
TRBV5-6	TRBJ2-3	NA	many	CASSLAYRSTDTQYF	TGTGCCAGCAGCTTGGCTTACAGGAGCACAGATACGCAGTATTTT
TRBV7-2	TRBJ1-1	NA	many	CASSLRRGGYTEAFF	TGTGCCAGCAGCTTGCGACGGGGAGGGTACACTGAAGCTTTCTTT
TRBV2	TRBJ2-4	NA	NA	CASAGTLLAKNIQYF	TGTGCCAGCGCCGGGACACTACTAGCCAAAAACATTCAGTACTTC
TRBV5-1	TRBJ2-2	TRBD1	many	CASRDRDRATGELFF	TGCGCCAGCAGGGACCGAGACAGGGCTACCGGGGAGCTGTTTTTT
TRBV20-1	TRBJ2-3	NA	NA	CCATFYAEGDMADTQYF	TGCTGTGCTACTTTCTATGCGGAGGGTGATATGGCAGATACGCAGTATTTT
TRBV5-1	TRBJ1-1	NA	many	CASSLVAGPMNTEAFF	TGCGCCAGCAGCTTGGTTGCGGGACCTATGAACACTGAAGCTTTCTTT
TRBV5-1	TRBJ2-1	NA	many	CASSSRGRSSYNEQFF	TGCGCCAGCAGCTCCCGGGGGAGGAGCTCCTACAATGAGCAGTTCTTC
TRBV24-1	TRBJ2-1	NA	many	CATSDPTSYNINEQFF	TGTGCCACCAGTGACCCAACTAGCTACAATATCAATGAGCAGTTCTTC
TRBV10-3	TRBJ2-5	NA	many	CAISEIGEGTQYF	TGTGCCATCAGTGAGATAGGGGAAGGGACCCAGTACTTC
TRBV9	TRBJ1-6	TRBD1	many	CASSTLQGASGNSPLHF	TGTGCCAGCAGCACTCTCCAGGGGGCATCGGGTAATTCACCCCTCCACTTT
TRBV25-1	TRBJ1-2	NA	many	CASSEFTGQLGGYTF	TGTGCCAGCAGTGAATTTACAGGCCAGTTGGGTGGCTACACCTTC
TRBV9	TRBJ2-3	NA	many	CASSVRSAGRTDTQYF	TGTGCCAGCAGCGTAAGAAGCGCCGGGCGCACAGATACGCAGTATTTT
TRBV20-1	TRBJ2-3	TRBD2	many	CSAGARGATDTQYF	TGCAGTGCGGGAGCGCGGGGGGCCACAGATACGCAGTATTTT
TRBV20-1	TRBJ2-3	NA	many	CSAPWALSTDTQYF	TGCAGTGCCCCCTGGGCGCTTAGCACAGATACGCAGTATTTT
TRBV5-1	TRBJ1-1	NA	many	CASSLAGEAFF	TGCGCCAGCAGCTTGGCGGGTGAAGCTTTCTTT
TRBV9	TRBJ1-2	NA	many	CASSAPGTTGHYGYTF	TGTGCCAGCAGCGCCCCCGGGACCACGGGACACTATGGCTACACCTTC
TRBV3-1	TRBJ2-7	TRBD2	many	CASSQVAGAYEQYF	TGTGCCAGCAGCCAAGTAGCGGGGGCCTACGAGCAGTACTTC
TRBV12-3/TRBV12-4	TRBJ1-2	TRBD1	many	CASTARDRGRANYGYTF	TGTGCCAGCACCGCCCGGGACAGGGGGCGGGCTAACTATGGCTACACCTTC
TRBV12-3/TRBV12-4	TRBJ1-5	TRBD1	many	CASSRTGGFQPQHF	TGTGCCAGCAGTCGGACAGGGGGCTTTCAGCCCCAGCATTTT
TRBV7-9	TRBJ1-6	NA	many	CASSAQMGANSPLHF	TGTGCCAGCAGCGCCCAAATGGGGGCGAATTCACCCCTCCACTTT
TRBV7-2	TRBJ1-5	NA	many	CASSGNSNQPQHF	TGTGCCAGCAGTGGGAATAGCAATCAGCCCCAGCATTTT
TRBV15	TRBJ2-5	NA	many	CATSRDGTAGETQYF	TGTGCCACCAGCAGAGACGGGACCGCCGGTGAGACCCAGTACTTC
TRBV7-2	TRBJ2-3	NA	many	CASSLAGGAPNTDTQYF	TGTGCCAGCAGCTTAGCGGGGGGGGCCCCCAACACAGATACGCAGTATTTT
TRBV7-9	TRBJ1-2	NA	many	CASSPDLVTVYGYTF	TGTGCCAGCAGCCCAGACCTAGTGACAGTCTATGGCTACACCTTC
TRBV6-2/TRBV6-3	TRBJ1-5	TRBD1	many	CASNRDRGSQPQHF	TGTGCCAGCAACCGGGACAGGGGGAGTCAGCCCCAGCATTTT
TRBV20-1	TRBJ2-1	NA	many	CSARLGSNEQFF	TGCAGTGCTAGACTGGGGAGCAATGAGCAGTTCTTC
TRBV10-3	TRBJ2-1	NA	many	CAISESATGYNEQFF	TGTGCCATCAGTGAGTCCGCGACAGGCTACAATGAGCAGTTCTTC
TRBV4-1	TRBJ1-1	NA	many	CASSQEGGGSGEAFF	TGCGCCAGCAGCCAAGAGGGAGGAGGCTCTGGTGAAGCTTTCTTT
TRBV28	TRBJ1-2	NA	many	CASSRGFSLTGYTF	TGTGCCAGCAGTCGGGGCTTTTCCCTGACGGGCTACACCTTC
TRBV20-1	TRBJ1-4	NA	many	CSARSQNSDEKLFF	TGCAGTGCTAGGAGCCAGAATTCGGATGAAAAACTGTTTTTT
TRBV15	TRBJ1-2	NA	few	CATSRDWGAGSRGYGYTF	TGTGCCACCAGCAGAGATTGGGGGGCCGGGTCGAGGGGCTATGGCTACACCTTC
TRBV29-1	TRBJ1-5	NA	few	CSEGVQPQHF	TGCAGCGAAGGGGTTCAGCCCCAGCATTTT
TRBV19	TRBJ1-1	NA	many	CASSPFGGGWNTEAFF	TGTGCCAGTAGCCCCTTCGGGGGCGGGTGGAACACTGAAGCTTTCTTT
TRBV7-9	TRBJ2-3	TRBD1	NA	CASSATQGAGTDTQYF	TGTGCCAGCAGCGCAACGCAGGGGGCCGGAACAGATACGCAGTATTTT
TRBV18	TRBJ2-3	NA	many	CASSLAGTSTDTQYF	TGTGCCAGCTCACTGGCCGGGACTAGCACAGATACGCAGTATTTT
TRBV20-1	TRBJ1-5	TRBD1	many	CSASSGQVDQPQHF	TGCAGTGCTAGTTCGGGACAGGTAGATCAGCCCCAGCATTTT
TRBV28	TRBJ2-3	NA	many	CASSPTQDRPSTDTQYF	TGTGCCAGCAGTCCAACACAAGACAGGCCTAGCACAGATACGCAGTATTTT
TRBV10-3	TRBJ2-2	NA	many	CAISDRAGELFF	TGTGCCATCAGTGATAGGGCCGGGGAGCTGTTTTTT
TRBV5-5	TRBJ2-3	TRBD1	many	CASSWTGGAGTDTQYF	TGTGCCAGCAGCTGGACAGGGGGCGCCGGCACAGATACGCAGTATTTT
TRBV28	TRBJ2-1	TRBD1	many	CASSLSGQGLNNEQFF	TGTGCCAGCAGTTTAAGCGGACAGGGGTTAAACAATGAGCAGTTCTTC
TRBV5-1	TRBJ2-1	TRBD2	many	CASSFLAGGTYNEQFF	TGCGCCAGCAGCTTCCTAGCGGGGGGCACCTACAATGAGCAGTTCTTC
TRBV5-1	TRBJ1-1	NA	many	CASRPQQNTEAFF	TGCGCCAGCAGGCCACAGCAGAACACTGAAGCTTTCTTT
TRBV29-1	TRBJ1-2	TRBD1	many	CSVEPSGTDYGYTF	TGCAGCGTTGAACCTTCCGGGACAGACTATGGCTACACCTTC
TRBV7-9	TRBJ1-2	NA	many	CASSFEYGYTF	TGTGCCAGCAGCTTTGAATATGGCTACACCTTC
TRBV4-2	TRBJ2-1	NA	many	CASRGSNEQFF	TGTGCCAGCAGAGGGAGCAATGAGCAGTTCTTC
TRBV4-1	TRBJ2-3	NA	many	CASSQGWGEADTQYF	TGCGCCAGCAGCCAAGGATGGGGTGAAGCGGATACGCAGTATTTT
TRBV5-1	TRBJ2-3	TRBD1	many	CASSLGQVIADTQYF	TGCGCCAGCAGCCTCGGACAGGTTATCGCAGATACGCAGTATTTT
TRBV5-1	TRBJ2-3	NA	many	CASSLEGAGTDTQYF	TGCGCCAGCAGCTTGGAAGGGGCGGGAACAGATACGCAGTATTTT
TRBV28	TRBJ1-1	NA	NA	CASSLVMNTEAFF	TGTGCCAGCAGTTTAGTGATGAACACTGAAGCTTTCTTT
TRBV6-5	TRBJ2-7	NA	many	CASSYSWTASYEQYF	TGTGCCAGCAGTTACTCTTGGACTGCCTCCTACGAGCAGTACTTC
TRBV20-1	TRBJ1-2	NA	many	CSAGVGVDGYTF	TGCAGCGCTGGGGTAGGGGTCGATGGCTACACCTTC
TRBV19	TRBJ2-1	TRBD2	NA	CASSMRAGSYNEQFF	TGTGCCAGTAGTATGAGAGCGGGATCCTACAATGAGCAGTTCTTC
TRBV5-5	TRBJ2-1	TRBD1	many	CASSFWDRGSNEQFF	TGTGCCAGCAGCTTCTGGGACAGGGGCTCCAATGAGCAGTTCTTC
TRBV27	TRBJ2-5	NA	many	CASSPQDTQETQYF	TGTGCCAGCAGTCCCCAGGACACCCAAGAGACCCAGTACTTC
TRBV7-9	TRBJ2-7	NA	many	CASSSRGVSYEQYF	TGTGCCAGCAGCTCGAGAGGTGTCTCCTACGAGCAGTACTTC
TRBV6-1	TRBJ1-5	NA	many	CASNTATYSNQPQHF	TGTGCCAGCAATACAGCAACTTATAGCAATCAGCCCCAGCATTTT
TRBV7-6	TRBJ1-1	NA	many	CASSLQELGTEAFF	TGTGCCAGCAGTTTACAGGAATTGGGCACTGAAGCTTTCTTT